This T cell receptor (beta chain) was retrieved from a study of blood T cell repertoires in COVID-19. Study summary: COVID-19 samples collected from the United States, Italy and Spain covered acute and convalescent phases. In each case, the material was cDNA or gDNA derived from T cells, B-cell-depleted T cells, or PBMCs.

In the authors' methods: The assay estimated nucleated cells by amplifying reference gene primers. TCRdb keeps only in-frame clones here, not all; method: immunoSEQ multiplex PCR. V and J calls and clone size come straight from that table; D and trimming were deduced from the DNA. The sample includes around 130,000 clones, around 83% seen only once; the top ten take 15% to 20%. Germline values: CDR1 LGHDT, CDR2 YNNKEL (reference sequence). The ends were cut back, 0 bases at V and 4 bases at J, with 12 bases in the middle. This CDR3 has 15 residues. The sequencing input was peripheral blood. This sequence was found in a woman aged 50 to 65 with acute or convalescent COVID-19. The chain has TRBV3-1 (or the pseudogene TRBV3-2) and TRBJ1-2, with D possibly being TRBD1 (6 bases). The CDR3 sequence is CASSQDTGSFYGYTF. CDR3 bases: TGTGCCAGCAGCCAAGATACAGGGTCCTTCTATGGCTACACCTTC.